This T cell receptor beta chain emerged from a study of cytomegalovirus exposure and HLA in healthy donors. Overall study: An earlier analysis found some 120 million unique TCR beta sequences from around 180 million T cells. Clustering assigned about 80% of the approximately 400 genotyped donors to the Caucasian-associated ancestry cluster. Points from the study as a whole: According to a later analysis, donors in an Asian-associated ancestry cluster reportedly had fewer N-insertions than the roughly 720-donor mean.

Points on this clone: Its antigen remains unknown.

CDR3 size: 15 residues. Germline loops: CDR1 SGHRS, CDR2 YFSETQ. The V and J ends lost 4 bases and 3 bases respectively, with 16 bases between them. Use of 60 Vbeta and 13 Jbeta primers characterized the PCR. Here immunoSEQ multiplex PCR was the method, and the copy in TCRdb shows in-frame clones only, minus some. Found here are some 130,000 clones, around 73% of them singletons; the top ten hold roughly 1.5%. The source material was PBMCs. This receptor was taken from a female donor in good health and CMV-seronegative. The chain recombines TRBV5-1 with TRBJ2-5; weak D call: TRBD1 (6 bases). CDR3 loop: CASSIQGQPEETQYF. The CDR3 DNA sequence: TGCGCCAGCAGCATCCAAGGACAGCCGGAAGAGACCCAGTACTTC. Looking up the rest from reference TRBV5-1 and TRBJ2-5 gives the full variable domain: KAGVTQTPRYLIKTRGQQVTLSCSPISGHRSVSWYQQTPGQGLQFLFEYFSETQRNKGNFPGRFSGRQFSNSRSEMNVSTLELGDSALYLCASSIQGQPEETQYFGPGTRLLVL.